The clone carrying this T cell receptor (beta chain) was seen many times. Its antigen is unknown. The sample is drawn from a study of CD8 T cells in ankylosing spondylitis. Study-level points and caveats: Clones linked to disease were reported to show significant enrichment in matched ankylosing spondylitis synovial fluid. Those disease-linked clones were CD8+; they were also relatively rare in peripheral blood. Certain motif variants had earlier appeared in reactive arthritis synovial fluid and blood. In ankylosing spondylitis blood, a motif of eight highly homologous TCR beta variants appeared characteristic.

The CDR3 is 12 amino acids. V shed 0 bases and J shed 5 bases, with 5 bases lying between them. CDR1 is DFQATT, CDR2 SNEGSKA, per germline (reference sequence). Making the TCR beta libraries involved quantitative 5'-RACE with molecular barcodes. MiXCR was run by TCRdb on the 5' RACE reads, yielding one entry per CDR3 protein. The table lists 450,000 to 550,000 distinct CDR3 sequences, roughly 5.3% of them singletons. This TCR was sampled from a male donor with ankylosing spondylitis. This chain connects TRBV20-1 to TRBJ1-5; the D is unclear. The sample consisted of blood, either unsorted or a sorted T cell fraction (not recorded which). CDR3 sequence reads: CSARDPDQPQHF. The DNA for the CDR3 is TGCAGTGCTAGAGATCCGGATCAGCCCCAGCATTTT.